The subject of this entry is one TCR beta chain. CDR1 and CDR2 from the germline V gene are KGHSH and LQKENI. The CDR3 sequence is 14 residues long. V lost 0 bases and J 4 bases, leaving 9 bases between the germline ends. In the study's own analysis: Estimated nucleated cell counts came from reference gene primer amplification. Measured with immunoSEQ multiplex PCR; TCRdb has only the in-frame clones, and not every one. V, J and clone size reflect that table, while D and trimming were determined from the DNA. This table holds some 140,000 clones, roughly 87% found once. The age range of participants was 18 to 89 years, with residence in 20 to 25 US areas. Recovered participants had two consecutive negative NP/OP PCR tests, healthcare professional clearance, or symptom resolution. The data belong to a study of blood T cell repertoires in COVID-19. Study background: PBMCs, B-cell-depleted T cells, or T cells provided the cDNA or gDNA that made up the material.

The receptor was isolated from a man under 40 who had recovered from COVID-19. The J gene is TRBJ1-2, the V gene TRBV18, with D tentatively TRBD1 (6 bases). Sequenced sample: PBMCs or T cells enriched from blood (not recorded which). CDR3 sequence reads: CASSPPQGGYGYTF. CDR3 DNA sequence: TGTGCCAGCTCACCACCACAGGGTGGCTATGGCTACACCTTC.